The 18 T cell receptor beta chains below all came from one sample that was sequenced in a study of blood T cell repertoires in COVID-19. The data were produced by immunoSEQ multiplex PCR, yet TCRdb's version contains in-frame clones alone and is incomplete. The sample yields about 270,000 clones, roughly 88% seen once. The sequencing sample was made of PBMCs or T cells enriched from blood (not recorded which). Every receptor here comes from a woman aged 40-49 years with acute COVID-19.

The genes are TRBV4-2 and TRBJ1-2; D unresolved. Trimming took 0 bases from V and 0 from J, leaving 14 bases between them. CDR3 length: 17 amino acids. Per the germline V gene, CDR1 is LGHNA and CDR2 is YNFKEQ. CDR3 loop: CASSQDGRSNSNYGYTF. The DNA for the CDR3 is TGTGCCAGCAGCCAAGATGGGCGATCGAATTCTAACTATGGCTACACCTTC.

The chain uses TRBV21-1 and TRBJ2-1; the D call of TRBD2 is as the table states it, not checked on the DNA. TRBV21-1 is marked as a pseudogene. The CDR3 runs to 18 residues. CDR3 sequence (DNA): TGTGCCAGCAGCAAAGGTGGGACTAGCTGTCTCGGCCCCAATGAGCAGTTCTTC. Residues: CASSKGGTSCLGPNEQFF.

This chain connects TRBV2 to TRBJ2-3; 8 nucleotides line up with TRBD1. This CDR3 contains 16 residues. The germline gives CDR1 SNHLY, CDR2 FYNNEI. Trimming took 6 bases from V and 0 from J; bases not matched to a gene: 8. The CDR3 reads CASRAGDRQSTDTQYF. CDR3 DNA sequence: TGTGCCAGCAGAGCCGGGGACAGGCAGAGCACAGATACGCAGTATTTT.

For this clone: Germline is not matched at one junction end, which may reflect a read error. The chain combines TRBV30 with TRBJ2-1; 9 bases fit TRBD2. This CDR3 spans 13 amino acids. CDR1 and CDR2 (germline): GTSNPN, SVGIG (reference sequence). CDR3 residues: CARSGGPGNEQFF. The CDR3 nucleotides read TGTGCCCGGAGCGGGGGGCCGGGGAATGAGCAGTTCTTC.

The gene calls are TRBV21-1 and TRBJ1-2; the table gives TRBD1 as D, unverified against the DNA. TRBV21-1 is a pseudogene segment. CDR3 length: 15 residues. CDR3 in DNA: TGTGCCAGCAGCAAAGCAAACAGGCCTTCAGAGGGCTACACCTTC. This sequence encodes CASSKANRPSEGYTF.

This clone was counted a single time. The chain is built from TRBV24-1 and TRBJ2-2; D perhaps matches TRBD1 (6 bases). Germline CDR1 reads KGHDR; CDR2 reads SFDVKD. This CDR3 contains 13 residues. V was clipped by 11 bases and J by 2 bases, with 11 bases between them. The CDR3 sequence is CASTGHNTGELFF. The CDR3 coding sequence is TGTGCCAGCACGGGACACAACACCGGGGAGCTGTTTTTT.

The V gene is TRBV2, the J gene TRBJ2-7; 8 bases match TRBD1. The CDR3 extends over 17 amino acids. Germline lookup yields CDR1 SNHLY and CDR2 FYNNEI. Unmatched junction bases numbered 11, after V lost 0 bases and J lost 4 bases. The CDR3 nucleotides read TGTGCCAGCAGTGAAGCGCTTCCCGGGACAGGTTTGTACGAGCAGTACTTC. Its translation: CASSEALPGTGLYEQYF.

The rearrangement joins TRBV5-1 to TRBJ1-1; D remains unclear. The CDR3 loop spans 15 amino acids. Trimming cost V 0 bases and J 1 base, with 10 bases left between them. Germline V gene lookup returns CDR1 SGHRS and CDR2 YFSETQ. The CDR3 here is CASSLVVGGNTEAFF. As DNA, the CDR3 is TGCGCCAGCAGCTTGGTGGTTGGAGGGAACACTGAAGCTTTCTTT.

This chain joins TRBV28 and TRBJ2-7; 9 nucleotides line up with TRBD1. V lost 2 bases and J lost 2; bases outside the gene matches: 7. The CDR3 runs to 16 residues. CDR1 and CDR2 (germline): MDHEN, SYDVKM. In nucleotides, the CDR3 is TGTGCCAGCAGTTTACCGGGACAGGGTTCTGCCTACGAGCAGTACTTC. Amino acid sequence: CASSLPGQGSAYEQYF. Full variable domain (remainder filled in from reference TRBV28 and TRBJ2-7): DVKVTQSSRYLVKRTGEKVFLECVQDMDHENMFWYRQDPGLGLRLIYFSYDVKMKEKGDIPEGYSVSREKKERFSLILESASTNQTSMYLCASSLPGQGSAYEQYFGPGTRLTVT.

The rearrangement links TRBV2 to TRBJ1-1, with D possibly TRBD1 on 5 matching bases. The CDR3 consists of 12 residues. The germline V gene has CDR1 SNHLY and CDR2 FYNNEI. The ends were cut back, 6 bases at V and 11 bases at J, with 16 bases in the middle. CDR3 coding DNA: TGTGCCAGCAGCCCGACAGTTCCTAGGGCTTTCTTT. It is translated as CASSPTVPRAFF. The full variable domain, in which reference TRBV2 and TRBJ1-1 provide the parts outside the CDR3, is EPEVTQTPSHQVTQMGQEVILRCVPISNHLYFYWYRQILGQKVEFLVSFYNNEISEKSEIFDDQFSVERPDGSNFTLKIRSTKLEDSAMYFCASSPTVPRAFFGQGTRLTVV.

V usage is TRBV6-5 and J usage is TRBJ1-6; D remains unclear. The V and J ends lost 7 bases and 7 bases respectively, with 17 bases between them. CDR1 is MNHEY and CDR2 is SVGAGI in the germline V gene. This CDR3 is built from 15 residues. The CDR3 bases are TGTGCCAGCACCCCCGGGGAGGGCGCAAATTCACCCCTCCACTTT. This gives the protein CASTPGEGANSPLHF.

The chain employs TRBV5-1 and TRBJ1-1, with D possibly TRBD1 on 6 matching bases. This CDR3 is 15 amino acids long. Germline V gene data show CDR1 as SGHRS and CDR2 as YFSETQ. Trimming removed 4 bases at V and 0 bases at J, with 13 bases between. The CDR3 protein is CASSRYRALNTEAFF. The CDR3 region has the DNA TGCGCCAGCAGCCGGTACAGGGCGCTGAACACTGAAGCTTTCTTT.

The chain recombines TRBV5-1 with TRBJ2-1; TRBD2 aligns across 8 bases. The trim removed 4 bases at V and 2 bases at J, leaving 5 bases unmatched. The CDR3 loop spans 15 amino acids. Germline CDR1 SGHRS, CDR2 YFSETQ. CDR3 region: CASSPSGGAYNEQFF. The CDR3 DNA reads as TGCGCCAGCAGCCCGAGCGGGGGCGCCTACAATGAGCAGTTCTTC.

This CDR3 is CASSPSGARNTEAFF. DNA of the CDR3: TGTGCCAGCAGTCCCTCAGGTGCCAGGAACACTGAAGCTTTCTTT. The rearrangement uses TRBV28 and TRBJ1-1; D call uncertain. This CDR3 region has 15 residues. Trimming shortened V by 5 bases and J by 1 base, and 14 bases separated the two germline ends. Germline V gene data show CDR1 as MDHEN and CDR2 as SYDVKM.

The V call is TRBV20-1, the J call TRBJ2-7; 7 bases fit TRBD2. V lost 3 bases and J lost 3; bases outside the gene matches: 2. Germline loops: CDR1 DFQATT, CDR2 SNEGSKA (reference sequence). The CDR3 extends over 12 amino acids. CDR3 residues: CSASRGSYEQYF. CDR3 bases: TGCAGTGCTAGTCGCGGGAGCTACGAGCAGTACTTC.

This clone occurred once. The V and J genes are TRBV19 and TRBJ1-6; TRBD1 might be the D (6 bases). This CDR3 has 15 amino acids. CDR1 and CDR2 (germline): LNHDA, SQIVND (reference sequence). V was shortened by 1 base and J by 10 bases, with 14 bases between the two germline ends. CDR3 residues: CASSIGGGGRSPLHF. DNA for the CDR3: TGTGCCAGTAGTATAGGCGGGGGCGGGCGGTCACCCCTCCACTTT. The full variable domain, rest sourced from reference TRBV19 and TRBJ1-6, is DGGITQSPKYLFRKEGQNVTLSCEQNLNHDAMYWYRQDPGQGLRLIYYSQIVNDFQKGDIAEGYSVSREKKESFPLTVTSAQKNPTAFYLCASSIGGGGRSPLHFGNGTRLTVT.

The chain has TRBV7-6 and TRBJ2-3, with D hard to call. CDR1 and CDR2 from the germline V gene are SGHVS and FNYEAQ. Trimming shortened V by 3 bases and J by 2 bases, and 6 bases separated the two germline ends. The CDR3 contains 13 residues. The CDR3 here is CASSFGHTDTQYF. CDR3 nucleotide sequence: TGTGCCAGCAGCTTTGGCCACACAGATACGCAGTATTTT.

This sequence joins TRBV6-2 or TRBV6-3 and TRBJ2-7; D is unclear. CDR1 is MNHEY, CDR2 SVGEGT, per germline. V was shortened by 6 bases and J by 3 bases, with 15 bases between the two germline ends. The length of the CDR3 is 14 residues. The CDR3 DNA follows: TGTGCCAGCAGCAGAGATCCCGCCCTCTACGAGCAGTACTTC. It specifies CASSRDPALYEQYF.